The 10 T cell receptor beta chains below were found in one sample sequenced in a study of blood T cell repertoires in COVID-19. The protocol was immunoSEQ multiplex PCR, while the TCRdb copy is restricted to in-frame clones and leaves out a portion. This table has approximately 150,000 clones, 88% appearing once. Material for sequencing was peripheral blood. Source of these receptors: a man aged 50 or older who had recovered from COVID-19.

The chain couples TRBV28 to TRBJ1-5; D not certain. This CDR3 is built from 12 residues. Trimming shortened V by 3 bases and J by 6 bases, and 6 bases separated the two germline ends. Germline CDR1 MDHEN, CDR2 SYDVKM. The CDR3 here is CASSLRSQPQHF. Written as DNA, the CDR3 is TGTGCCAGCAGTTTGAGGTCTCAGCCCCAGCATTTT.

CDR3 nucleotides: TGTGCCAGCAGTCGTCGACAGGGGGCTGGGAATCAGCCCCAGCATTTT. It yields the protein CASSRRQGAGNQPQHF. This chain uses TRBV28 with TRBJ1-5; 10 nucleotides line up with TRBD1. This CDR3 spans 16 amino acids. The V gene's germline CDR1 is MDHEN and CDR2 SYDVKM. V shed 5 bases and J 4 bases; nucleotides not matched to a gene: 8.

This chain joins TRBV11-2 and TRBJ2-7; unclear D gene. Trimming took off 0 bases at V and 1 base at J, with 7 bases between the two ends. Germline V gene data show CDR1 as SGHAT and CDR2 as FQNNGV. The CDR3 spans 14 residues. The CDR3 DNA reads as TGTGCCAGCAGCTTAGATGGGCCTTCCTACGAGCAGTACTTC. Protein sequence: CASSLDGPSYEQYF.

This clone was recorded a few times. J is TRBJ2-7 and V is TRBV9, with D possibly matching TRBD1 (5 bases). The CDR3 has 15 residues. Germline CDR1 and CDR2: SGDLS and YYNGEE. V lost 2 bases, J lost 0 bases, and 12 bases lay in between. Written as DNA, the CDR3 is TGTGCCAGCAGCGTCAGCTGGGGCCCCTCCTACGAGCAGTACTTC. As protein: CASSVSWGPSYEQYF.

The rearrangement uses TRBV6-5 and TRBJ2-1; unclear D gene. Germline V lookup: CDR1 MNHEY, CDR2 SVGAGI. The CDR3 consists of 13 residues. Trimming took off 8 bases at V and 9 bases at J, with 17 bases between the two ends. The CDR3 DNA reads TGTGCCAGCGCCTCGACCTCGGCGGCTGAGCAGTTCTTC. It encodes CASASTSAAEQFF.

Notes on this clone: One end of the junction fails to match germline, which may point to a read error. The same CDR3 also results from other DNA sequences found in this sample. V gene TRBV7-3 combines with J gene TRBJ2-3; D is tentatively TRBD1 or TRBD2 (5 bases each). The CDR3 consists of 15 residues. Germline assignment: CDR1 SGHTA and CDR2 FQGTGA. Here the CDR3 reads CASSLTGGSTDTQYF. The CDR3 DNA is TGTGCCAGCAGCCTAACAGGAGGTTCCACAGATACGCAGTATTTT.

The chain employs TRBV27 and TRBJ2-1; 14 bases map to TRBD2. CDR3 length: 18 residues. The germline CDR1 and CDR2 sequences are MNHEY and SMNVEV (reference sequence). Trimming took 3 bases from V and 9 from J; bases not matched to a gene: 13. The CDR3: CASSFGLAGGLGGREQFF. CDR3 bases: TGTGCCAGCAGTTTCGGACTAGCGGGAGGATTAGGGGGGCGTGAGCAGTTCTTC.

The V call is TRBV5-1, the J call TRBJ2-7, with 8 bases fitting TRBD1. The J segment lost 5 bases and the V segment lost 3 bases, leaving 7 bases of the junction unmatched. The V gene's germline CDR1 is SGHRS and CDR2 YFSETQ. The CDR3 length is 14 residues. This chain's CDR3 is CASSSQGAYDEQYF. The CDR3 DNA follows: TGCGCCAGCAGCTCCCAGGGGGCTTACGACGAGCAGTACTTC.

The chain uses TRBV7-3 and TRBJ1-2, with TRBD1 matching 9 bases. This CDR3 is built from 15 residues. V dropped 2 bases and J dropped 6; count of bases not matched to a gene: 7. Per germline, CDR1 SGHTA and CDR2 FQGTGA. Here the CDR3 DNA reads TGTGCCAGCAGCTTAGGCCCCCGGGACAGGGATGGCTACACCTTC. It is translated as CASSLGPRDRDGYTF. Full variable domain (rest looked up from reference TRBV7-3 and TRBJ1-2): GAGVSQTPSNKVTEKGKYVELRCDPISGHTALYWYRQSLGQGPEFLIYFQGTGAADDSGLPNDRFFAVRPEGSVSTLKIQRTERGDSAVYLCASSLGPRDRDGYTFGSGTRLTVV.

This clone appeared once. The rearrangement links TRBV4-3 to TRBJ1-2, with TRBD1 matching 7 bases. The CDR3 contains 16 residues. Germline V gene sequence: CDR1 LGHNA, CDR2 YSLEER. The ends lost 0 bases at V and 2 bases at J; junction bases unmatched: 6. DNA for the CDR3: TGCGCCAGCAGCCAAGACCCCCTGACAGGGAACTATGGCTACACCTTC. Translated, it gives CASSQDPLTGNYGYTF.